This T cell receptor beta chain was retrieved from a study of tumor and adjacent non-tumor tissue in lung cancer. Study details: The patients, roughly 9 men and 5 or 6 women, were roughly 30 to 80 with stage I to III disease. General study points: In normal lung, the top 100 clones were significantly more dominant than in tumor. Patients with more diverse tumor TCRs had worse survival.

Between the trimmed V and J ends, which lost 6 bases and 6 bases, there was a span of 9 bases. The CDR3 length is 12 residues. Note on this clonotype: Its antigen is undetermined.

The template was RNA from unsorted bulk tissue. Between August and November 2014, newly diagnosed, chemotherapy-naive lung cancer patients underwent thoracic surgery in China. A modified ARM-PCR protocol with three rounds of nested PCR amplified TCRbeta. TCRdb itself ran the multiplex PCR reads through MiXCR, one entry per CDR3 protein. The sample has 100,000 to 120,000 distinct CDR3 sequences, approximately 80% seen once. Sequencing was performed on lung tumor tissue. The receptor was derived from a man in his sixties or seventies with non-small cell lung cancer. This chain joins TRBV12-3 or TRBV12-4 and TRBJ1-5; TRBD1 is a possible D gene (6 bases). DNA of the CDR3: TGTGCCAGCAGCGACAGGCCTCAGCCCCAGCATTTT. Its translation: CASSDRPQPQHF.